This TCR beta chain was retrieved from a study of blood T cell repertoires in COVID-19. Study background: T cells, B-cell-depleted T cells, or PBMCs provided the cDNA or gDNA that served as material.

In the original analysis: Nucleated cell counts were estimated from reference gene primer amplification. The data were produced by immunoSEQ multiplex PCR, yet TCRdb's version contains in-frame clones alone and is incomplete. The V and J calls and the clone size are those of that table, but D and trimming were determined from the DNA. This sample has about 190,000 clones, with around 86% found just once. Germline assignment: CDR1 MDHEN and CDR2 SYDVKM. V dropped 5 bases and J dropped 9; count of bases not matched to a gene: 13. CDR3 length: 15 residues. The chain recombines TRBV28 with TRBJ1-2; 9 bases fit TRBD1. This sequence originates from a woman in her twenties or thirties who had recovered from COVID-19. Sequenced: PBMCs or T cells enriched from blood (not recorded which). CDR3 sequence: CASSPGEGTGIRYTF. CDR3 nucleotide sequence: TGTGCCAGCAGTCCGGGAGAGGGGACAGGGATCCGCTACACCTTC.